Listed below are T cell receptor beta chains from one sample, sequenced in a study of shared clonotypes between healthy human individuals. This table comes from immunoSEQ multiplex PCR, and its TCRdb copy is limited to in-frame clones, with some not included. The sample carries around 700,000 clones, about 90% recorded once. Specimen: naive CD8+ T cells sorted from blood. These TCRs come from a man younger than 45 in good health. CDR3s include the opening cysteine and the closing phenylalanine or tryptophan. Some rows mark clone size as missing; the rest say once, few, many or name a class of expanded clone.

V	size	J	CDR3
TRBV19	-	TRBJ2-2	CASSNYGELFF
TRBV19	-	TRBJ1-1	CASSISRRGNTEAFF
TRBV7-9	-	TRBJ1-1	CASSPGQGYTEAFF
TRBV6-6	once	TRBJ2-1	CASSVTSYEQFF
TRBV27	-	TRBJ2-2	CASSFGTVPNTGELFF
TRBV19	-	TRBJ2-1	CASSIIQSNEQFF
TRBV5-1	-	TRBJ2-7	CASSLAPTGSYEQYF
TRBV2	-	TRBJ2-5	CASSENSGSTQETQYF
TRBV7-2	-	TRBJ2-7	CASSSPMGGYEQYF
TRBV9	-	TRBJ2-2	CASSVDQEGELFF
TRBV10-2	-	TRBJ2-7	CASSESTRLYEQYF
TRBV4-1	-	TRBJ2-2	CASSHEPGQGVTGELFF
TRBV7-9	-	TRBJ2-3	CASSLTPTAQYF
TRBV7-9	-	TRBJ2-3	CASWGLATTDTQYF
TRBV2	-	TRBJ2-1	CASSPGTDSYNEQFF
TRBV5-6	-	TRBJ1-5	CASSLSGQSNQPQHF
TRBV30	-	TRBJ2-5	CAWSVGSSGIQETQYF
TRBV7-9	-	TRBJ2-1	CASSWDSAHNEQFF
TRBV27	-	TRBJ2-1	CASSLYTPGGSYNEQFF
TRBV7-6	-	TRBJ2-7	CASSPDISYEQYF
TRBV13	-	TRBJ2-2	CASSTTGPPGELFF
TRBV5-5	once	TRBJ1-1	CASSADRSTEAFF
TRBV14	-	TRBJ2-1	CASSSRTGTDYNEQFF
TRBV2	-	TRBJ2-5	CASRTGTNKETQYF
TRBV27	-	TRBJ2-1	CASSLPPGGRDYNEQFF
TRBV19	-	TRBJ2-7	CASSIRASGVYEQYF
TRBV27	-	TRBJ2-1	CASSLSGSYNEQFF
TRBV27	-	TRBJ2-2	CASTKLGQGYTGELFF
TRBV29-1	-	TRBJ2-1	CSVEDLHRAYNEQFF
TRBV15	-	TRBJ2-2	CATSRERRTDFTGELFF
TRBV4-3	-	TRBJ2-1	CASSQLGRLDRGNEQFF